This TCR beta chain was profiled in a study of shared clonotypes between healthy human individuals. Whole-study results and caveats: Rarefaction revealed incomplete sorted-subset sequencing despite large depth.

All donors were healthy HIV-negative adults lacking recent acute infections or vaccinations. The CDR3 loop spans 15 amino acids. CDR1 and CDR2 (germline): SGHDT, YYEEEE. V was clipped by 2 bases and J by 2 bases, with 8 bases between them. Profiled with immunoSEQ multiplex PCR; TCRdb holds only in-frame clones, not every one. This sample has 1.6 million or so clones, with approximately 98.5% found just once. On this clone itself: Its matching antigen is unknown.

Sequences were obtained from naive CD4+ T cells sorted from blood. The subset: CD45RA+ positively selected. This clonotype was obtained from a man aged 25-40 years in good health. This sequence joins TRBV5-6 and TRBJ2-6; maybe TRBD1 (5 bases). The CDR3 reads CASSFRGAGANVLTF. The CDR3 bases are TGTGCCAGCAGCTTTAGGGGTGCTGGGGCCAACGTCCTGACTTTC.